This TCR beta chain was captured by sequencing in a study of regulatory T cells in long-lasting Graves disease. Time point given: persistent/refractory GD, antithyroid drugs over 5 years with positive TRAb. The TCR library was made from RNA extracted from PBMCs. Germline V gene data show CDR1 as MDHEN and CDR2 as SYDVKM. V shed 3 bases and J shed 4 bases, with 13 bases lying between them. The CDR3 is 15 residues long. Arm-PCR with iRepertoire HTBI primers amplified the CDR3 regions for these TCR beta libraries. TCRdb re-derived calls from the multiplex PCR reads in MiXCR, one entry per CDR3 protein. The sample lists roughly 400,000 distinct CDR3 sequences, less than 25% occurring once.

The gene calls are TRBV28 and TRBJ1-5; D call uncertain. Sample: peripheral blood mononuclear cells (PBMCs), taken when the disease was refractory, from a patient treated with antithyroid drugs. This TCR was sampled from a female donor with Graves disease. DNA for the CDR3: TGTGCCAGCAGTTTTAGAGGGCAAGTTAATCAGCCCCAGCATTTT. The encoded protein is CASSFRGQVNQPQHF. Full variable domain (rest looked up from reference TRBV28 and TRBJ1-5): DVKVTQSSRYLVKRTGEKVFLECVQDMDHENMFWYRQDPGLGLRLIYFSYDVKMKEKGDIPEGYSVSREKKERFSLILESASTNQTSMYLCASSFRGQVNQPQHFGDGTRLSIL.